This T cell receptor (beta chain) was found in a study of OX40 agonist ivuxolimab in advanced cancers. V trimming: 3 bases; J trimming: 4 bases; junction bases outside the gene matches: 4. The CDR3 is 14 residues long. The germline V gene encodes CDR1 MNHNS and CDR2 SASEGT. To note about this clone: What it recognizes is unknown.

Study-level findings and limits: CD4+ and CD8+ T cells in blood underwent clonal expansion by week 6 at 0.1 to 3.0 mg/kg.

Some clones are missing from TCRdb's copy, which holds only in-frame ones; the method was immunoSEQ multiplex PCR. The top ten clones hold about 5.5% of a sample with around 70,000 clones, 75% to 95% of them seen once. The source was CD4+ or CD8+ T cells sorted from blood, collected in a trial of the OX40 agonist ivuxolimab. This TCR was sampled from an adult with an advanced solid tumor such as melanoma, head and neck, liver or kidney cancer. The gene calls are TRBV6-1 and TRBJ1-2; 8 bases match TRBD1. CDR3 in amino acids: CASSEMDRVYGYTF. CDR3 DNA: TGTGCCAGCAGTGAGATGGACAGGGTCTATGGCTACACCTTC.